Each of the 8 T cell receptor beta chains below was sequenced from the same sample in a study of early T cells in non-severe SARS-CoV-2 infection. From the 5' RACE reads, TCRdb called clonotypes with MiXCR, one entry per CDR3 protein. Found here are about 77,000 distinct CDR3 sequences, over 9% of them singletons; the top ten hold about 4.8%. The specimen was whole blood. These receptor sequences come from an adult who was a healthcare worker with PCR-confirmed SARS-CoV-2 infection or an uninfected control (not recorded which).

This clonotype was counted between two and nine times. The gene calls are TRBV7-3 and TRBJ2-2, with D hard to call. The ends were cut back, 4 bases at V and 5 bases at J, with 14 bases in the middle. The CDR3 runs to 15 residues. CDR1 SGHTA and CDR2 FQGTGA come from the germline V gene. DNA of the CDR3: TGTGCCAGCAGCTCCCTCGGGTTAAGGACCGGGGAGCTGTTTTTT. Encoded protein: CASSSLGLRTGELFF.

The genes are TRBV20-1 and TRBJ2-1; D gene ambiguous. The V end lost 6 bases, the J end lost 6 bases, and 12 bases lay between the germline ends. This CDR3 is built from 12 residues. Germline lookup yields CDR1 DFQATT and CDR2 SNEGSKA (reference sequence). This CDR3 reads CSAPRLSNEQFF. CDR3 DNA: TGCAGTGCGCCTCGCTTGAGCAATGAGCAGTTCTTC.

At least ten counts were recorded for this clonotype. This rearrangement joins TRBV12-3 or TRBV12-4 to TRBJ2-3, with 12 bases fitting TRBD1. V shed 1 base, J shed 6 bases, and the junction held 8 bases outside the gene matches. The CDR3 is 17 amino acids. The CDR3: CASSLGDRGLQADTQYF. The CDR3 DNA is TGTGCCAGCAGTTTAGGGGACAGGGGGCTTCAAGCTGATACGCAGTATTTT.

This clonotype has a count of ten or more. The chain uses TRBV20-1 and TRBJ2-7; no clear D. V was pared by 3 bases and J by 5 bases, with 11 bases between. The germline gives CDR1 DFQATT, CDR2 SNEGSKA (reference sequence). The CDR3 sequence is 12 residues long. CDR3 DNA: TGCAGTGCTAGCCTAGTGGTACACGAGCAGTACTTC. It encodes CSASLVVHEQYF.

Ten or more counts support this clonotype. The V gene is TRBV3-1, the J gene TRBJ1-6; 7 bases map to TRBD1. The CDR3 spans 15 residues. Germline V gives CDR1 LGHDT, CDR2 YNNKEL (reference sequence). After removal of 2 bases from V and 7 bases from J, the junction contained 5 bases not matched to a gene. DNA of the CDR3: TGTGCCAGCAGCCAATTATCACAGGGGAATTCACCCCTCCACTTT. This codes for CASSQLSQGNSPLHF.

Ten or more counts support this clonotype. The chain links TRBV6-1 to TRBJ2-5; the D call may be TRBD1 or TRBD2 (5 bases each). The CDR3 contains 11 residues. Germline CDR1 is MNHNS and CDR2 is SASEGT. V was clipped by 6 bases and J by 10 bases, with 12 bases between them. CDR3: CASSPGADQYF. The CDR3 nucleotides are TGTGCCAGCAGCCCCGGGGCGGACCAGTACTTC.

In this sample, this clonotype turned up many times. The V call is TRBV27, the J call TRBJ2-1, with 8 bases that match TRBD1. V gave up 7 bases and J gave up 4 bases; unmatched junction bases: 9. Germline CDR1 is MNHEY and CDR2 is SMNVEV (reference sequence). The CDR3 spans 15 residues. The CDR3 loop reads CASKASGTGYNEQFF. CDR3 nucleotide sequence: TGTGCCAGCAAAGCCTCCGGGACAGGTTACAATGAGCAGTTCTTC.

This clonotype was detected a few times. This rearrangement joins TRBV28 to TRBJ2-5, with D possibly being TRBD2 (6 bases). Germline-derived CDR1 and CDR2 are MDHEN and SYDVKM. The CDR3 extends over 16 amino acids. Trimming shortened V by 8 bases and J by 4 bases, and 23 bases separated the two germline ends. The CDR3 loop is CASSPRLLAFGETQYF. The CDR3 bases are TGTGCCAGCTCCCCCCGGTTGCTAGCGTTCGGAGAGACCCAGTACTTC.